This is a list of T cell receptor beta chains from one sample in a study of blood T cell repertoires in COVID-19. The data were produced by immunoSEQ multiplex PCR, yet TCRdb's version contains in-frame clones alone and is incomplete. This table has 85,000 to 130,000 clones, 91% appearing once. Sequencing used peripheral blood. These receptors were taken from a human donor in a cohort sampled during active COVID-19. CDR3s include the opening cysteine and the closing phenylalanine or tryptophan. A D gene is named only where the DNA matches it firmly. The size entry is marked missing in some rows and otherwise reads once, few, many or a size class.

cdr3_nt cdr3_aa clone_size j_call d_call v_call
TGTGCCAGCAGTGACCAGGGAGGAGAGTCCTCTGGCTACACCTTC CASSDQGGESSGYTF NA TRBJ1-2 NA TRBV27
TGCGCCAGCAGCTCTGGACAGGGATCAACTAATGAAAAACTGTTTTTT CASSSGQGSTNEKLFF NA TRBJ1-4 TRBD1 TRBV5-1
TGTGCCAGCAATTCCCCAGGACTTCGCTCCGATCTAGCCAAAAACATTCAGTACTTC CASNSPGLRSDLAKNIQYF NA TRBJ2-4 NA TRBV11-2
TGCGCCAGCAGCCAAGAGTGGCAGGGTTTCTACGAGCAGTACTTC CASSQEWQGFYEQYF NA TRBJ2-7 NA TRBV4-3
TGTGCCAGCAGCTTAGGGCAGGGGGCCTACACCGGGGAGCTGTTTTTT CASSLGQGAYTGELFF NA TRBJ2-2 TRBD1 TRBV7-8
TGTGCCTTACAGAGATCTAACTATGGCTACACCTTC CALQRSNYGYTF NA TRBJ1-2 NA TRBV30
TGTGCCAGCAGCGTAGGGACAGGGCTGAGGCCGAACTATGGCTACACCTTC CASSVGTGLRPNYGYTF once TRBJ1-2 TRBD1 TRBV9
TGTGCCAGCAGTTCAAATCCCCTAGTAAGGGATCAGGGCAATGAGCAGTTCTTC CASSSNPLVRDQGNEQFF NA TRBJ2-1 NA TRBV7-9
TGTGCCAGCAGTCCGATGCGGGAGGACATTCAGTACTTC CASSPMREDIQYF NA TRBJ2-4 TRBD2 TRBV2
TGTGCCAGCTGGGACAGGGTTTATGAAAAACTGTTTTTT CASWDRVYEKLFF NA TRBJ1-4 TRBD1 TRBV28
TGCGCCAGCAGCTTGATAACAGGGGATTATTCACCCCTCCACTTT CASSLITGDYSPLHF NA TRBJ1-6 TRBD1 TRBV5-1
TGTGCCATCAGCACGGGACAGGGGGCCTGGGAGCAGTTCTTC CAISTGQGAWEQFF NA TRBJ2-1 TRBD1 TRBV10-3
TGTGCCAGCAGCCCCCCGGCACAGGGGAAACACACTGAAGCTTTCTTT CASSPPAQGKHTEAFF NA TRBJ1-1 TRBD1 TRBV7-9
TGTGCCAGCAGCTTAGGCGGCAGACAGGTGGAGACCCAGTACTTC CASSLGGRQVETQYF NA TRBJ2-5 NA TRBV11-2
TGCAGCGCAGGGACTAGCGGGAGTATGGCCTACAATGAGCAGTTCTTC CSAGTSGSMAYNEQFF NA TRBJ2-1 TRBD2 TRBV29-1
TGTGCCAGCAGCTTCTTAGCCAACTACGAGCAGTACTTC CASSFLANYEQYF NA TRBJ2-7 NA TRBV5-8
TGTGCTAGCAGCTTAGGGGGGCAGAATGAGCAGTTCTTC CASSLGGQNEQFF NA TRBJ2-1 NA TRBV7-7
TGTGCCAGCGCCCCCCCCCTCATCGGGACAGGCCTCTACGAGCAGTACTTC CASAPPLIGTGLYEQYF NA TRBJ2-7 TRBD1 TRBV7-9
TGTGCCAGCAGCTTAGCCGGGGGGGTTAACTACGAGCAGTACTTC CASSLAGGVNYEQYF NA TRBJ2-7 TRBD2 TRBV7-9
TGTGCCACCAGCAGAATCCGACAGGGGGCGTACAATGAGCAGTTCTTC CATSRIRQGAYNEQFF NA TRBJ2-1 TRBD1 TRBV15
TGTGCCAGCAGCTTGGACAGGTTGGGCCCCCTCCACTTT CASSLDRLGPLHF NA TRBJ1-6 TRBD1 TRBV7-9
TGTGCCAGCAGCCCCGAGAGCACAGATACGCAGTATTTT CASSPESTDTQYF NA TRBJ2-3 NA TRBV7-9
TGTGCCAGCAGCCCCCCGGACAGGGGAAATTCACCCCTCCACTTT CASSPPDRGNSPLHF once TRBJ1-6 TRBD1 TRBV28
TGTGCCAGTAGTATGGGACTAGCGGGGGTAAAGTGGTTCTTC CASSMGLAGVKWFF NA TRBJ2-1 TRBD2 TRBV19
TGTGCCAGCAGGGCGGGATTCACAGATACGCAGTATTTT CASRAGFTDTQYF NA TRBJ2-3 NA TRBV9
TGTGCCAGCAGCCCCTTAGCCAAAAACATTCAGTACTTC CASSPLAKNIQYF once TRBJ2-4 NA TRBV7-9
TGTGCCAGCAGCTTGGATTCAGGGTATAGCAATCAGCCCCAGCATTTT CASSLDSGYSNQPQHF NA TRBJ1-5 NA TRBV5-6
TGTGCCAGCAGCCAAGGCGGTGAGAACACTGAAGCTTTCTTT CASSQGGENTEAFF NA TRBJ1-1 NA TRBV3-1/TRBV3-2
TGTGCCTGGAGTGTAGGGTCAGGGCGAAATCAGCCCCAGCATTTT CAWSVGSGRNQPQHF NA TRBJ1-5 NA TRBV30
TGTGCCAGCAGCTACGACAGGGGGGGAAATGAGCAGTTCTTC CASSYDRGGNEQFF few TRBJ2-1 TRBD1 TRBV7-8
TGTGCCAGCAGCGGCGGGGGTCTGTATCACACCGGGGAGCTGTTTTTT CASSGGGLYHTGELFF once TRBJ2-2 TRBD2 TRBV3-1/TRBV3-2
TGTGCCAGCAGCCCTGGACAGGGGGTAGCCTATGGCTACACCTTC CASSPGQGVAYGYTF once TRBJ1-2 TRBD1 TRBV13
TGTGCCAGCTCACCACGCGGGCTAGCGGAAGAGACCCAGTACTTC CASSPRGLAEETQYF NA TRBJ2-5 TRBD2 TRBV18
TGTGCCAGCAGCTCCCAAGCGGGTACTTCCTACGAGCAGTACTTC CASSSQAGTSYEQYF NA TRBJ2-7 NA TRBV7-2
TGTGCCAGCAGCACAGACAGGGTCTCCCACGAGCAGTACTTC CASSTDRVSHEQYF once TRBJ2-7 TRBD1 TRBV25-1
TGCGCCAGCAGGAGTGTAGCGAACACCGGGGAGCTGTTTTTT CASRSVANTGELFF NA TRBJ2-2 NA TRBV4-3
TGCGCCAGCAGTCCCAGTCGGTATACTAGCGGGAGGAATGAGCAGTTCTTC CASSPSRYTSGRNEQFF NA TRBJ2-1 TRBD2 TRBV23-1
TGTGCCACCAGCAGAGTACGGGGTTCACACCATACGCAGTATTTT CATSRVRGSHHTQYF NA TRBJ2-3 NA TRBV15
TGTGCCAGCAGCCCTTTAGCGGGAGGGGTCACAGATACGCAGTATTTT CASSPLAGGVTDTQYF NA TRBJ2-3 TRBD2 TRBV9
TGTGCCAGCAGTTTCCGGACAGGTGGGGGCAATCAGCCCCAGCATTTT CASSFRTGGGNQPQHF NA TRBJ1-5 TRBD1 TRBV28
TGCAGCGTAGATGGACTAGTGGTGGAGACCCAGTACTTC CSVDGLVVETQYF once TRBJ2-5 TRBD2 TRBV29-1
TGTGCCAGCAGCCAGACTAAAACAGGGGCCGGGGAGCTGTTTTTT CASSQTKTGAGELFF NA TRBJ2-2 TRBD1 TRBV13
TGTGCCAGCAGCCACCCGGGACTACCTAGCACAGATACGCAGTATTTT CASSHPGLPSTDTQYF NA TRBJ2-3 TRBD2 TRBV4-2
TGTGCCACCAGTGATTCCACGGGGGCTGGGGCCAACGTCCTGACTTTC CATSDSTGAGANVLTF NA TRBJ2-6 NA TRBV24-1
TGTGCCAGCAGCTGGGGACAGGGGGCTGAAGCTTTCTTT CASSWGQGAEAFF NA TRBJ1-1 TRBD1 TRBV5-4
TGTGCCAGCAGTTACTCGGGCATTTACTCCTACGAGCAGTACTTC CASSYSGIYSYEQYF NA TRBJ2-7 NA TRBV6-5
TGTGCCAGCAGCTTAGGATGGGGCGTGAACACCGGGGAGCTGTTTTTT CASSLGWGVNTGELFF NA TRBJ2-2 NA TRBV7-6
TGTGCAAGTCGCCCGTCGAGTCAGCCCCAGCATTTT CASRPSSQPQHF NA TRBJ1-5 NA TRBV12-2
TGTGCCAGCAGTTTCACAGGGATGGGCACTGAAGCTTTCTTT CASSFTGMGTEAFF NA TRBJ1-1 NA TRBV27